Shown below are 22 T cell receptor beta chains from a single sample sequenced in a study of cytomegalovirus exposure and HLA in healthy donors. In the PCR, 60 Vbeta and 13 Jbeta primers were used. Assay: immunoSEQ multiplex PCR; the TCRdb copy retains only in-frame clones and omits some. Here the sample spans some 130,000 clones, about three quarters being singletons. The sequenced sample consisted of PBMCs. These receptors were taken from a human donor in good health.

V is TRBV7-2 and J is TRBJ1-5; D gene ambiguous. Trimming took 2 bases from V and 9 from J, leaving 8 bases between them. The CDR3 spans 12 residues. CDR1 is SGHTA, CDR2 FQGNSA, per germline. CDR3 in DNA: TGTGCCAGCAGCTTACTCGCGGGGCCCCAGCATTTT. The encoded protein is CASSLLAGPQHF.

V and J are TRBV19 and TRBJ2-1; D remains unclear. CDR3 length equals 14 residues. The V end was cut by 8 bases, the J end by 4 bases, with 15 bases between. Germline CDR1 is LNHDA and CDR2 is SQIVND (reference sequence). CDR3 nucleotide sequence: TGTGCCAGTTCTTCAGCGCTCTGGTACAATGAGCAGTTCTTC. The encoded protein is CASSSALWYNEQFF.

This clone was counted between two and nine times. This sequence joins TRBV19 and TRBJ2-1; 10 nucleotides agree with TRBD1. Trimming removed 2 bases from V and 3 bases from J; junction bases left unmatched: 4. The CDR3 has 16 amino acids. Germline CDR1 reads LNHDA; CDR2 reads SQIVND (reference sequence). As DNA, the CDR3 is TGTGCCAGTAGTATATCCGGGACAGGGGTCTACAATGAGCAGTTCTTC. It translates to CASSISGTGVYNEQFF.

This chain connects TRBV4-3 to TRBJ1-5; D is uncertain. Germline-derived CDR1 and CDR2 are LGHNA and YSLEER. Between the trimmed V and J ends, which lost 0 bases and 3 bases, there was a span of 9 bases. The CDR3 runs 15 residues. In DNA form, the CDR3 reads TGCGCCAGCAGCCAAGATTATACAGACAATCAGCCCCAGCATTTT. It translates to CASSQDYTDNQPQHF.

The J gene is TRBJ2-3, the V gene TRBV4-1, with 10 bases aligning to TRBD2. The V and J ends lost 4 bases and 0 bases, in that order; junction bases with no gene match: 19. In germline, CDR1 is MGHRA, CDR2 YSYEKL. The CDR3 runs to 21 residues. The CDR3 coding sequence is TGCGCCAGCAGCCGACAGGGTCTCGTAGCGGGGGGTTTGATTAGCACAGATACGCAGTATTTT. It yields the protein CASSRQGLVAGGLISTDTQYF.

The genes are TRBV6-6 and TRBJ1-6, with 11 bases lining up with TRBD1. CDR3 length equals 16 residues. The J segment lost 10 bases and the V segment lost 0 bases, leaving 5 bases of the junction unmatched. CDR1 and CDR2 from the germline V gene are MNHNY and SVGAGI (reference sequence). CDR3 bases: TGTGCCAGCAGTTACTCTAAAGGACAGGGGGCCTCACCCCTCCACTTT. As protein: CASSYSKGQGASPLHF.

The genes are TRBV5-1 and TRBJ1-2; D gene unclear. V lost 0 bases and J lost 2, with 8 bases in between. CDR1 and CDR2 from the germline V gene are SGHRS and YFSETQ. The CDR3 totals 14 residues. The CDR3 DNA follows: TGCGCCAGCAGCTTGGAATATTTCAACTATGGCTACACCTTC. Translation gives CASSLEYFNYGYTF.

The chain carries TRBV5-4 and TRBJ2-1; the match to TRBD1 covers 8 bases. This CDR3 has 20 amino acids. Trimming at V came to 2 bases and at J to 2 bases, leaving 18 bases not matched to a gene. Germline V gene lookup returns CDR1 SGHNT and CDR2 YYREEE (reference sequence). The CDR3 here is CASSFPGGSYTRRPYNEQFF. In DNA, the CDR3 is TGTGCCAGCAGCTTCCCAGGGGGCAGCTATACCCGACGACCCTACAATGAGCAGTTCTTC.

This chain joins TRBV15 and TRBJ1-1, with 7 bases that match TRBD1. The CDR3 consists of 14 residues. V lost 0 bases, J lost 3 bases, and 1 base stayed unmatched. Germline V gene lookup returns CDR1 LNHNV and CDR2 YYDKDF (reference sequence). The DNA of the CDR3 is TGTGCCACCAGCAGAGATCAGGGGGACACTGAAGCTTTCTTT. It is translated as CATSRDQGDTEAFF.

The chain joins TRBV5-4 to TRBJ1-4, with D perhaps matching TRBD1 (6 bases). CDR1 and CDR2 from the germline V gene are SGHNT and YYREEE (reference sequence). V was cut by 2 bases and J by 7 bases, with 12 bases left in between. The CDR3 is 14 amino acids. This chain's CDR3 is CASSLQGSPEKLFF. DNA of the CDR3: TGTGCCAGCAGCTTACAGGGTTCGCCTGAAAAACTGTTTTTT.

The V gene is TRBV5-1, the J gene TRBJ2-3; D remains unclear. CDR1 is SGHRS and CDR2 is YFSETQ in the germline V gene. V dropped 0 bases and J dropped 0 bases, with 8 bases sitting between them. This CDR3 spans 15 amino acids. In DNA, the CDR3 is TGCGCCAGCAGCTTGGACACCATGAGCACAGATACGCAGTATTTT. Translated: CASSLDTMSTDTQYF.

The rearrangement links TRBV29-1 to TRBJ1-2; possibly TRBD1 for D (6 bases). The V gene lost 4 bases and the J gene lost 6 bases, with 18 bases spanning the gap. The CDR3 covers 14 residues. Germline V CDR1 and CDR2: SQVTM, ANQGSEA. CDR3 sequence (DNA): TGCAGCGTTGCTGCCCGGACAGTTATCGATGGCTACACCTTC. It specifies CSVAARTVIDGYTF.

The genes are TRBV29-1 and TRBJ2-7; 7 nucleotides match TRBD2. Unmatched junction bases numbered 7, after V lost 4 bases and J lost 1 base. CDR3 length: 14 residues. Germline V gene data show CDR1 as SQVTM and CDR2 as ANQGSEA. CDR3 loop: CSVGGGDRSYEQYF. The CDR3 DNA reads as TGCAGCGTTGGGGGGGGAGACAGATCCTACGAGCAGTACTTC.

This chain uses TRBV7-6 with TRBJ2-5, with 9 nucleotides matching TRBD2. CDR3 length: 15 amino acids. V was clipped by 3 bases and J by 3 bases; unmatched bases: 5. CDR1 and CDR2 (germline): SGHVS, FNYEAQ. For the CDR3, the DNA is TGTGCCAGCAGCTTTAGCGGGGGCGCTGAAGAGACCCAGTACTTC. Residues: CASSFSGGAEETQYF.

The chain recombines TRBV4-3 with TRBJ1-2; D perhaps matches TRBD1 (5 bases). Trimming stripped 1 base from V and 4 bases from J, with 13 bases between. This CDR3 has 15 residues. Germline V gene sequence: CDR1 LGHNA, CDR2 YSLEER. The CDR3 nucleotides are TGCGCCAGCAGCCAAGTTGGGGGGGATACCTATGGCTACACCTTC. Encoded protein: CASSQVGGDTYGYTF.

The CDR3 here is CASSLAHWANVLTF. The CDR3 DNA sequence: TGTGCCAGCAGTTTAGCCCACTGGGCCAACGTCCTGACTTTC. V usage is TRBV2 and J usage is TRBJ2-6; D uncertain. Germline CDR1 and CDR2: SNHLY and FYNNEI. The CDR3 totals 14 residues. Trimming cost V 5 bases and J 5 bases, with 10 bases left between them. The full variable domain, with the rest looked up from reference TRBV2 and TRBJ2-6, is EPEVTQTPSHQVTQMGQEVILRCVPISNHLYFYWYRQILGQKVEFLVSFYNNEISEKSEIFDDQFSVERPDGSNFTLKIRSTKLEDSAMYFCASSLAHWANVLTFGAGSRLTVL.

The genes are TRBV18 and TRBJ2-3; 13 bases align to TRBD2. Germline assignment: CDR1 KGHSH and CDR2 LQKENI. There are 17 residues in the CDR3. The V and J ends lost 3 bases and 6 bases, in that order; junction bases with no gene match: 9. CDR3 amino acids: CASSPLTSGGLEDTQYF. DNA for the CDR3: TGTGCCAGCTCACCCCTGACTAGCGGGGGGCTCGAGGATACGCAGTATTTT.

The V and J genes are TRBV9 and TRBJ2-3; 8 positions agree with TRBD2. Germline CDR1 and CDR2: SGDLS and YYNGEE. The ends lost 2 bases at V and 4 bases at J; junction bases unmatched: 9. This CDR3 has 16 residues. The CDR3 bases are TGTGCCAGCAGCGTCGGGGGGGCCTTTAGTCCAGATACGCAGTATTTT. This gives the protein CASSVGGAFSPDTQYF.

CDR3 nucleotide sequence: TGTGCCAGCAGTGGGGGGGGACTAGCGGGGAAAGAGACCCAGTACTTC. This encodes CASSGGGLAGKETQYF. The chain carries TRBV2 and TRBJ2-5; 13 nucleotides agree with TRBD2. From germline, CDR1 is SNHLY and CDR2 FYNNEI. After removal of 4 bases from V and 3 bases from J, the junction contained 5 bases not matched to a gene. The CDR3 runs to 16 residues. Using reference TRBV2 and TRBJ2-5 for the parts outside the CDR3, the full variable domain is EPEVTQTPSHQVTQMGQEVILRCVPISNHLYFYWYRQILGQKVEFLVSFYNNEISEKSEIFDDQFSVERPDGSNFTLKIRSTKLEDSAMYFCASSGGGLAGKETQYFGPGTRLLVL.

The chain joins TRBV6-1 to TRBJ2-5; 8 bases align to TRBD2. The J call may be mistaken, given a closer DNA end match to TRBJ2-7. CDR3 length: 16 amino acids. Germline CDR1 MNHNS, CDR2 SASEGT. CDR3 bases: TGTGCCAGCAGTGAAAGGCCTCGGGGGGGCAGCCACGAGCAGTACTTC. Protein product: CASSERPRGGSHEQYF.

This rearrangement joins TRBV28 to TRBJ2-7; 8 nucleotides agree with TRBD1. Germline CDR1 reads MDHEN; CDR2 reads SYDVKM. Unmatched junction bases numbered 12, after V lost 5 bases and J lost 6 bases. This CDR3 spans 15 amino acids. The chain's CDR3 is CASSQGGTGSGEQYF. As DNA, the CDR3 is TGTGCCAGCAGTCAAGGGGGGACAGGTTCCGGCGAGCAGTACTTC.

The sample holds a few counts of this clone. V is TRBV5-4 and J is TRBJ2-1; possible D gene TRBD2, 5 bases. CDR3 size: 13 residues. Germline-derived CDR1 and CDR2 are SGHNT and YYREEE (reference sequence). Trimming took off 2 bases at V and 6 bases at J, with 9 bases between the two ends. The CDR3 reads CASSFPTSNEQFF. For the CDR3, the DNA is TGTGCCAGCAGCTTCCCAACTAGCAATGAGCAGTTCTTC.